Below, 24 T cell receptor beta chains from the same sample are listed, as sequenced in a study of identical twins. One entry per CDR3 protein, called by TCRdb with MiXCR from the 5' RACE reads. The data contain about 220,000 distinct CDR3 sequences, 6.5% to 8% of them singletons. The sample also formed part of further work on T cells expressing NK-cell markers.

The sequenced sample consisted of CD8+ T cells sorted from blood. Receptors originate from a young woman in good health.

V gene TRBV27 combines with J gene TRBJ2-7; 8 bases are shared with TRBD1. J gave up 3 bases and V 3 bases, and 7 bases lay outside the gene matches. CDR1 is MNHEY, CDR2 SMNVEV, per germline (reference sequence). CDR3 length: 15 residues. The CDR3 DNA sequence: TGTGCCAGCAGTTTGGGGAACAGGGGGTTCTACGAGCAGTACTTC. The encoded protein is CASSLGNRGFYEQYF.

The chain carries TRBV9 and TRBJ2-1, with 9 bases aligning to TRBD2. J gave up 4 bases and V 3 bases, and 5 bases lay outside the gene matches. CDR3 length: 15 residues. Germline CDR1 and CDR2: SGDLS and YYNGEE. The CDR3 sequence is CASSGSGRPYNEQFF. CDR3 coding DNA: TGTGCCAGCAGCGGGAGCGGGAGGCCTTACAATGAGCAGTTCTTC.

In this sample, this clonotype turned up a few times. The chain carries TRBV27 and TRBJ2-3; D is possibly TRBD2 (5 bases). Germline lookup yields CDR1 MNHEY and CDR2 SMNVEV (reference sequence). This CDR3 is built from 14 residues. Deletions cut 5 bases from V and 1 base from J, with 10 bases between. CDR3 in amino acids: CASSPPGGTDTQYF. In DNA form, the CDR3 reads TGTGCCAGCAGTCCCCCCGGGGGCACAGATACGCAGTATTTT.

This clonotype was seen repeatedly, ten times or more. The chain is built from TRBV9 and TRBJ1-1, with a weak D call TRBD1 (5 bases). V gave up 0 bases and J gave up 11 bases, with 23 bases separating them. The CDR3 extends over 16 amino acids. Germline V gene data show CDR1 as SGDLS and CDR2 as YYNGEE. The CDR3 bases are TGTGCCAGCAGCGTAGATCCCGGGACCATGCGGGCTGCTGCTTTCTTT. Amino acids: CASSVDPGTMRAAAFF.

This clonotype was found a few times. The V and J genes are TRBV13 and TRBJ2-1; 10 bases agree with TRBD1. The V gene's germline CDR1 is PRHDT and CDR2 FYEKMQ (reference sequence). This CDR3 spans 16 amino acids. Trimming took 5 bases from V and 5 from J; bases not matched to a gene: 9. CDR3 in DNA: TGTGCCAGCAGCGGGGCCGGACAGGGGGATAACAATGAGCAGTTCTTC. It is translated as CASSGAGQGDNNEQFF.

In this sample, this clonotype turned up a few times. The V and J genes are TRBV9 and TRBJ2-7; possibly TRBD1 or TRBD2 for D (6 bases each). The CDR3 totals 15 residues. The ends were cut back, 5 bases at V and 5 bases at J, with 20 bases in the middle. From germline, CDR1 is SGDLS and CDR2 YYNGEE. CDR3 sequence: CASRRGTSPVHEQYF. The CDR3 DNA reads TGTGCCAGCAGGCGCGGGACATCCCCGGTCCACGAGCAGTACTTC.

This clonotype was counted ten times or more. The V gene is TRBV12-3 or TRBV12-4, the J gene TRBJ1-5; unclear D gene. The CDR3 loop spans 13 amino acids. V lost 6 bases and J 1 base, leaving 7 bases between the germline ends. The CDR3 sequence: CASSLGSNQPQHF. CDR3 in DNA: TGTGCCAGCAGCCTGGGGAGCAATCAGCCCCAGCATTTT.

The rearrangement links TRBV6-1 to TRBJ2-3; no definite D call. CDR3 length equals 16 residues. The V gene lost 2 bases and the J gene lost 2 bases, with 14 bases spanning the gap. From germline, CDR1 is MNHNS and CDR2 SASEGT. DNA for the CDR3: TGTGCCAGCAGTGAAATGCCTTTACGGACCACAGATACGCAGTATTTT. Amino acid sequence: CASSEMPLRTTDTQYF.

This clonotype was counted between two and nine times. The chain recombines TRBV29-1 with TRBJ2-1; 9 bases line up with TRBD1. Germline lookup yields CDR1 SQVTM and CDR2 ANQGSEA. J lost 8 bases, V lost 6 bases, and 5 bases had no gene match. The CDR3 has 12 amino acids. The CDR3 nucleotides are TGCAGCGTCGGACAGGGGAGGGATGAGCAGTTCTTC. It specifies CSVGQGRDEQFF.

V gene TRBV7-2 combines with J gene TRBJ2-7, with 9 bases aligning to TRBD2. V shed 5 bases and J 5 bases; nucleotides not matched to a gene: 7. CDR1 SGHTA and CDR2 FQGNSA come from the germline V gene. This CDR3 is 14 amino acids long. The CDR3 DNA is TGTGCCAGCAGCCTGCGGGAGGGCCGTAACGAGCAGTACTTC. This translates into CASSLREGRNEQYF.

V and J are TRBV7-9 and TRBJ2-7; TRBD2 matches 14 bases. The V segment lost 4 bases and the J segment 3 bases; nucleotides outside the gene matches: 2. CDR3 length equals 15 residues. Looked up from germline, CDR1 is SEHNR and CDR2 is FQNEAQ (reference sequence). The CDR3 region has the DNA TGTGCCAGCAGCTGGACTAGCGGGGGGAACTACGAGCAGTACTTC. Translated: CASSWTSGGNYEQYF.

This clonotype was observed many times. The chain has TRBV4-3 and TRBJ2-5, with a weak D call TRBD2 (5 bases). V lost 0 bases and J lost 5, with 13 bases in between. The CDR3 contains 15 residues. CDR1 and CDR2 from the germline V gene are LGHNA and YSLEER. This CDR3 is CASSQESRRWETQYF. CDR3 nucleotide sequence: TGCGCCAGCAGCCAAGAATCGCGGAGGTGGGAGACCCAGTACTTC.

The rearrangement uses TRBV20-1 and TRBJ2-1; no firm D call. Deletions cut 3 bases from V and 4 bases from J, with 7 bases between. CDR1 is DFQATT, CDR2 SNEGSKA, per germline (reference sequence). This CDR3 has 12 residues. The CDR3 sequence is CSASDFYNEQFF. CDR3 DNA sequence: TGCAGTGCTAGCGACTTTTACAATGAGCAGTTCTTC.

This clonotype has more than one count but fewer than ten. The chain uses TRBV3-1 and TRBJ2-3, with 9 bases identical to TRBD2. Looked up from germline, CDR1 is LGHDT and CDR2 is YNNKEL (reference sequence). V gave up 1 base and J gave up 2 bases; unmatched junction bases: 4. The CDR3 has 16 residues. This CDR3 is CASSQGGGGDTDTQYF. The CDR3 region has the DNA TGTGCCAGCAGCCAAGGGGGCGGGGGGGACACAGATACGCAGTATTTT.

V gene TRBV27 combines with J gene TRBJ2-5; D tentatively fits TRBD1 or TRBD2 (5 bases each). CDR1 is MNHEY and CDR2 is SMNVEV in the germline V gene (reference sequence). The CDR3 loop spans 15 amino acids. V lost 2 bases to trimming and J lost 5 bases, with 15 bases between them. The CDR3 DNA is TGTGCCAGCAGTTTACGAGACAGAACGGGGGAGACCCAGTACTTC. Protein sequence: CASSLRDRTGETQYF.

In its sample, this clonotype was seen a few times. The chain recombines TRBV2 with TRBJ2-1; perhaps D is TRBD1 or TRBD2 (5 bases each). The V gene lost 4 bases and the J gene lost 7 bases, with 20 bases spanning the gap. The CDR3 covers 16 residues. CDR1 SNHLY and CDR2 FYNNEI come from the germline V gene. The CDR3 DNA sequence: TGTGCCAGCAGTGGAAGTAGAGGGGTGGGCGGGAATGAGCAGTTCTTC. Translation gives CASSGSRGVGGNEQFF.

The chain couples TRBV15 to TRBJ2-1; 8 bases align to TRBD1. CDR1 and CDR2 from the germline V gene are LNHNV and YYDKDF (reference sequence). V lost 6 bases, J lost 7 bases, and 11 bases stayed unmatched. The length of the CDR3 is 15 residues. The CDR3: CATRDEARGQNEQFF. CDR3 coding DNA: TGTGCCACCAGAGACGAGGCCAGGGGGCAAAATGAGCAGTTCTTC.

The sample holds a few counts of this clonotype. V is TRBV9 and J is TRBJ2-1; D unresolved. With 3 bases removed from V and 0 bases from J, the gap between germline ends came to 16 bases. This CDR3 is built from 17 residues. From germline, CDR1 is SGDLS and CDR2 YYNGEE. This chain's CDR3 is CASSGSADRSSYNEQFF. CDR3 nucleotides: TGTGCCAGCAGCGGCTCTGCGGACCGAAGCTCCTACAATGAGCAGTTCTTC.

This clonotype was observed a handful of times. This chain connects TRBV15 to TRBJ2-1, with D hard to call. The germline V and J ends were trimmed by 3 bases and 5 bases, with 14 bases remaining between them. Germline-derived CDR1 and CDR2 are LNHNV and YYDKDF (reference sequence). The CDR3 loop spans 15 amino acids. The CDR3, as DNA: TGTGCCACCAGCAGGGACCGACGGTTGGACAATGAGCAGTTCTTC. Translation: CATSRDRRLDNEQFF.

At least ten counts were recorded for this clonotype. The chain recombines TRBV29-1 with TRBJ1-1; no clear D gene. The germline CDR1 and CDR2 sequences are SQVTM and ANQGSEA. Trimming shortened V by 7 bases and J by 7 bases, and 13 bases separated the two germline ends. This CDR3 comprises 11 residues. In nucleotides, the CDR3 is TGCAGCGCGGACGGAGAGAGTGAAGCTTTCTTT. This sequence encodes CSADGESEAFF.

This clonotype was detected ten times or more. The CDR3 reads CASSAGQGARTEAFF. CDR3 DNA: TGTGCCAGCAGCGCAGGACAGGGGGCGCGTACTGAAGCTTTCTTT. The chain links TRBV11-2 to TRBJ1-1, with TRBD1 matching over 11 bases. The CDR3 covers 15 residues. Germline-derived CDR1 and CDR2 are SGHAT and FQNNGV. The V and J ends lost 5 bases and 5 bases, in that order; junction bases with no gene match: 7.

There are many counts of this clonotype. V and J are TRBV30 and TRBJ2-3, with D uncertain. The CDR3 sequence is 12 residues long. The germline V gene has CDR1 GTSNPN and CDR2 SVGIG (reference sequence). Trimming left V 0 bases short and J 4 bases short, with 5 bases between. The CDR3, as DNA: TGTGCCTGGAGTGTATTGGCAGATACGCAGTATTTT. It yields the protein CAWSVLADTQYF.

A word on this clonotype: In this CDR3 the conserved last residue, phenylalanine or tryptophan, is missing, so a read error is likely. CDR3 sequence: CASSLVAGGSYEQYL. The CDR3 DNA is TGTGCCAGCAGCTTAGTAGCGGGAGGATCCTACGAGCAGTACCTC. The gene calls are TRBV11-2 and TRBJ2-7, with 10 bases lining up with TRBD2. The CDR3 totals 15 residues. CDR1 is SGHAT and CDR2 is FQNNGV in the germline V gene. V gave up 1 base and J gave up 1 base; unmatched junction bases: 1.

In this sample, this clonotype turned up a few times. The rearrangement links TRBV9 to TRBJ2-2; D is ambiguous. The CDR3 loop spans 13 amino acids. Trimming removed 5 bases from V and 4 bases from J, with 9 bases in between. The germline V gene has CDR1 SGDLS and CDR2 YYNGEE. In DNA form, the CDR3 reads TGTGCCAGCAGAGGCAGATTCACCGGGGAGCTGTTTTTT. It translates to CASRGRFTGELFF.